This TCR beta chain is drawn from a study of cytomegalovirus exposure and HLA in healthy donors. Looked up from germline, CDR1 is SGHTA and CDR2 is FQGNSA. The ends lost 4 bases at V and 5 bases at J; junction bases unmatched: 12. This CDR3 has 16 amino acids. The PCR contained 60 Vbeta and 13 Jbeta primers. TCRdb's copy holds only in-frame clones and misses some; the assay was immunoSEQ multiplex PCR. The sample includes 100,000 or so clones, 81% seen only once; the top ten take over 5%. This clone was observed a few times. Material for sequencing was PBMCs. The TCR sequence derives from a man aged 40-49 years in good health and CMV-seropositive. The chain employs TRBV7-2 and TRBJ2-5, with 8 nucleotides matching TRBD2. The CDR3 DNA reads as TGTGCCAGCAGCTGGTCCTGGCGGGAGGTTGGCGAGACCCAGTACTTC. Translating it yields CASSWSWREVGETQYF.